The 10 T cell receptor beta chains given below trace back to one sample, sequenced in a study of control samples from healthy donors and cancer patients. The table came from immunoSEQ multiplex PCR; TCRdb's copy has only in-frame clones and leaves some out. The sample lists over 100,000 clones, around 88% occurring once. What was sequenced was blood. The receptors originated from a woman in her 50s in good health.

The sample holds one count of this clone. The J gene is TRBJ1-4, the V gene TRBV30, with D possibly TRBD1 on 6 matching bases. Germline CDR1 GTSNPN, CDR2 SVGIG (reference sequence). V lost 4 bases to trimming and J lost 6 bases, with 12 bases between them. This CDR3 has 13 amino acids. This CDR3 is CAWNSGVDEKLFF. The CDR3, as DNA: TGTGCCTGGAACTCAGGGGTCGATGAAAAACTGTTTTTT.

The chain carries TRBV6-5 and TRBJ1-5; possibly TRBD1 for D (5 bases). Germline CDR1 MNHEY, CDR2 SVGAGI. Trimming removed 6 bases at V and 1 base at J, with 10 bases between. The CDR3 consists of 14 residues. The CDR3, as DNA: TGTGCCAGCAGACTTGGGGGAAGCAATCAGCCCCAGCATTTT. This codes for CASRLGGSNQPQHF.

The J gene is TRBJ1-3, the V gene TRBV6-6, with 10 bases that match TRBD1. Looked up from germline, CDR1 is MNHNY and CDR2 is SVGAGI (reference sequence). The trim removed 8 bases at V and 2 bases at J, leaving 6 bases unmatched. The CDR3 spans 15 residues. The CDR3 region is CASGGQGTTGNTIYF. The CDR3 DNA reads TGTGCCAGCGGGGGACAGGGGACAACTGGAAACACCATATATTTT.

The V gene is TRBV27, the J gene TRBJ1-1; TRBD1 matches at 8 bases. The CDR3 spans 15 residues. From germline, CDR1 is MNHEY and CDR2 SMNVEV (reference sequence). J gave up 3 bases and V 6 bases, and 9 bases lay outside the gene matches. Here the CDR3 reads CASSPRGLKDTEAFF. The CDR3, as DNA: TGTGCCAGCAGCCCCAGGGGGCTGAAGGACACTGAAGCTTTCTTT.

This chain joins TRBV11-2 and TRBJ2-2, with D hard to call. Germline lookup yields CDR1 SGHAT and CDR2 FQNNGV. V was trimmed by 3 bases and J by 1 base, leaving 6 bases between them. There are 14 residues in the CDR3. The CDR3 DNA follows: TGTGCCAGCAGCTTTTTACGGAACACCGGGGAGCTGTTTTTT. It is translated as CASSFLRNTGELFF.

The chain is built from TRBV7-9 and TRBJ2-5, with 10 positions matching TRBD2. Looked up from germline, CDR1 is SEHNR and CDR2 is FQNEAQ (reference sequence). V lost 2 bases to trimming and J lost 4 bases; unmatched junction nucleotides: 4. The CDR3 length is 15 residues. In nucleotides, the CDR3 is TGTGCCAGCAGCTTATGGACTAGCGGTGGAGAGACCCAGTACTTC. Translated, it gives CASSLWTSGGETQYF.

This rearrangement joins TRBV9 to TRBJ1-1; possibly TRBD1 for D (6 bases). The CDR3 contains 14 residues. CDR1 is SGDLS and CDR2 is YYNGEE in the germline V gene. V was clipped by 0 bases and J by 2 bases, with 8 bases between them. The chain's CDR3 is CASSVVGANTEAFF. In DNA, the CDR3 is TGTGCCAGCAGCGTAGTGGGGGCTAACACTGAAGCTTTCTTT.

CDR3 DNA: TGTGCCACCAGCAGATTGGGGGGCCCCTCTGGCTACACCTTC. Translating it yields CATSRLGGPSGYTF. V and J are TRBV15 and TRBJ1-2, with D possibly TRBD1 on 6 matching bases. From germline, CDR1 is LNHNV and CDR2 YYDKDF (reference sequence). This CDR3 spans 14 amino acids. Trimming took off 2 bases at V and 7 bases at J, with 14 bases between the two ends.

The rearrangement joins TRBV19 to TRBJ2-7, with D possibly TRBD1 on 5 matching bases. The CDR3 has 15 residues. Trimming shortened V by 6 bases and J by 3 bases, and 18 bases separated the two germline ends. In germline, CDR1 is LNHDA, CDR2 SQIVND (reference sequence). The CDR3 spells CASRDPQGKGYEQYF. The CDR3 region has the DNA TGTGCCAGTAGGGACCCCCAGGGCAAAGGCTACGAGCAGTACTTC.

V usage is TRBV4-2 and J usage is TRBJ2-1; D not resolved. The germline V gene encodes CDR1 LGHNA and CDR2 YNFKEQ. The CDR3 has 15 amino acids. V lost 3 bases and J 0 bases, leaving 9 bases between the germline ends. The DNA of the CDR3 is TGTGCCAGCAGCCAGACACGAAGCTCCTACAATGAGCAGTTCTTC. Residues: CASSQTRSSYNEQFF.